This paragraph covers one T cell receptor beta chain sequence. Together with a sample-barcoded 5' primer, a J-beta primer mix was included in a second PCR lasting about 6 to 11 cycles. MiXCR, applied by TCRdb to the 5' RACE reads, yields one record per CDR3 protein. Found here are 700,000 to 900,000 distinct CDR3 sequences, approximately 55% of them singletons; the top ten hold 40% to 50%. The CDR3 totals 13 residues. The germline gives CDR1 MNHNY, CDR2 SVGAGI (reference sequence). The data were obtained in a study of blood T cells in healthy people across ages. The receptor's source is a man aged 80 or over in good health. The chain joins TRBV6-6 to TRBJ2-4; no firm D call. The DNA end is a closer match to TRBJ2-7, so the J assignment may be wrong. The sequencing input was blood. The CDR3 reads CASSPFGAYEQYF. Written as DNA, the CDR3 is TGTGCCAGCAGTCCGTTTGGGGCCTACGAGCAGTACTTC.